Shown below are 31 T cell receptor beta chains from a single sample sequenced in a study of T cells in Graves' hyperthyroidism and ophthalmopathy. What was amplified from RNA transcripts were TCR beta CDR3 regions. A set of HTBI primers served as the primers for a first-round RT-PCR of the TCR CDR3. TCRdb reprocessed the multiplex PCR reads with MiXCR, giving one entry per CDR3 protein. The table has roughly 740,000 distinct CDR3 sequences, roughly 15% seen once. Sequences were obtained from blood. The receptors were sampled from a young man with Graves' hyperthyroidism.

This clonotype has a count of ten or more. The chain carries TRBV6-1 and TRBJ1-1, with TRBD1 identical over 8 bases. CDR3 length: 17 amino acids. Germline values: CDR1 MNHNS, CDR2 SASEGT. V lost 2 bases, J lost 0 bases, and 8 bases stayed unmatched. CDR3 sequence reads: CASSELSGGLMNTEAFF. In DNA, the CDR3 is TGTGCCAGCAGTGAATTGTCAGGGGGCCTGATGAACACTGAAGCTTTCTTT.

V usage is TRBV18 and J usage is TRBJ2-1; no reliable D call. Germline CDR1 reads KGHSH; CDR2 reads LQKENI. This CDR3 comprises 15 residues. The V end lost 0 bases, the J end lost 5 bases, and 11 bases lay between the germline ends. CDR3 bases: TGTGCCAGCTCACCACCCCAGGCGGTAAACAATGAGCAGTTCTTC. Protein sequence: CASSPPQAVNNEQFF.

The sample holds a few counts of this clonotype. V gene TRBV7-2 combines with J gene TRBJ2-7, with D uncertain. The germline V gene has CDR1 SGHTA and CDR2 FQGNSA. Trimming cost V 0 bases and J 4 bases, with 7 bases left between them. The CDR3 consists of 13 residues. CDR3 region: CASSLAMGYEQYF. The CDR3 bases are TGTGCCAGCAGCTTAGCCATGGGGTACGAGCAGTACTTC.

The V call is TRBV20-1, the J call TRBJ2-1; TRBD2 is a possible D gene (6 bases). The V end lost 5 bases, the J end lost 2 bases, and 16 bases lay between the germline ends. This CDR3 region has 15 residues. Germline CDR1 reads DFQATT; CDR2 reads SNEGSKA (reference sequence). The CDR3 reads CSAPARRGPYNEQFF. CDR3 nucleotide sequence: TGCAGTGCTCCCGCTAGGCGGGGTCCCTACAATGAGCAGTTCTTC.

This clonotype was detected ten times or more. V and J are TRBV6-2 or TRBV6-3 and TRBJ2-3; 7 positions match TRBD2. Trimming took 0 bases from V and 3 from J; bases not matched to a gene: 6. CDR1 and CDR2 from the germline V gene are MNHEY and SVGEGT. This CDR3 is built from 16 residues. The DNA of the CDR3 is TGTGCCAGCAGTTACTCTGACGGGAGGTGGACAGATACGCAGTATTTT. It translates to CASSYSDGRWTDTQYF.

This clonotype was counted many times. This sequence joins TRBV12-3 or TRBV12-4 and TRBJ2-5; possible D gene TRBD2, 5 bases. The CDR3 totals 12 residues. Trimming shortened V by 7 bases and J by 4 bases, and 10 bases separated the two germline ends. This CDR3 reads CASTSLAETQYF. CDR3 nucleotides: TGTGCCAGCACTAGTCTAGCAGAGACCCAGTACTTC.

The chain uses TRBV30 and TRBJ1-4; TRBD1 might be the D (6 bases). Trimming took off 4 bases at V and 5 bases at J, with 14 bases between the two ends. CDR3 length equals 14 residues. Germline V gene lookup returns CDR1 GTSNPN and CDR2 SVGIG (reference sequence). CDR3 residues: CAWNPWGQNEKLFF. The CDR3, as DNA: TGTGCCTGGAACCCTTGGGGACAAAATGAAAAACTGTTTTTT.

There are a few counts of this clonotype. J is TRBJ1-3 and V is TRBV19, with a tentative D call TRBD1 (6 bases). This CDR3 is 14 amino acids long. Trimming took off 10 bases at V and 0 bases at J, with 13 bases between the two ends. Germline V gives CDR1 LNHDA, CDR2 SQIVND (reference sequence). CDR3 DNA sequence: TGTGCCACCCGAGACAGGAGCTCTGGAAACACCATATATTTT. Protein sequence: CATRDRSSGNTIYF.

This clonotype was recorded at least ten times. The chain combines TRBV12-3 or TRBV12-4 with TRBJ2-1; D is perhaps TRBD2 (6 bases). Trimming cost V 3 bases and J 7 bases, with 16 bases left between them. The CDR3 has 15 residues. This chain's CDR3 is CASSFRDSPRNEQFF. DNA for the CDR3: TGTGCCAGCAGTTTCCGGGACTCCCCAAGGAATGAGCAGTTCTTC.

This clonotype has at least ten counts. V usage is TRBV20-1 and J usage is TRBJ2-1, with D possibly matching TRBD1 (6 bases). The CDR3 length is 14 residues. V lost 0 bases to trimming and J lost 6 bases, with 12 bases between them. The germline V gene encodes CDR1 DFQATT and CDR2 SNEGSKA (reference sequence). The CDR3 loop is CSARDGQGGNEQFF. Written as DNA, the CDR3 is TGCAGTGCTAGAGATGGCCAAGGGGGCAATGAGCAGTTCTTC.

This clonotype was recorded many times. The gene calls are TRBV12-3 or TRBV12-4 and TRBJ2-2; no clear D gene. V was clipped by 1 base and J by 6 bases, with 6 bases between them. The length of the CDR3 is 13 residues. The DNA of the CDR3 is TGTGCCAGCAGTTTAGTTCAGTCCGGGGAGCTGTTTTTT. Protein sequence: CASSLVQSGELFF.

The genes are TRBV24-1 and TRBJ2-7; D is unresolved. The CDR3 contains 14 residues. The ends were cut back, 3 bases at V and 5 bases at J, with 13 bases in the middle. Germline loops: CDR1 KGHDR, CDR2 SFDVKD. The CDR3: CATSDGGGPHEQYF. The DNA for the CDR3 is TGTGCCACCAGTGATGGCGGCGGCCCCCACGAGCAGTACTTC.

The CDR3 region is CSAIHPGNTEAFF. Written as DNA, the CDR3 is TGCAGTGCTATTCACCCCGGGAACACTGAAGCTTTCTTT. This chain joins TRBV20-1 and TRBJ1-1; D not resolved. Germline V gene data show CDR1 as DFQATT and CDR2 as SNEGSKA (reference sequence). The V end was cut by 4 bases, the J end by 1 base, with 10 bases between. The CDR3 has 13 amino acids.

V is TRBV14 and J is TRBJ1-1; 7 nucleotides align to TRBD1. J lost 3 bases, V lost 3 bases, and 7 bases had no gene match. Germline V gene lookup returns CDR1 SGHDN and CDR2 FVKESK. The CDR3 is made up of 15 amino acids. CDR3 residues: CASSHDRALYTEAFF. The CDR3 nucleotides are TGTGCCAGCAGCCATGACAGGGCTCTATACACTGAAGCTTTCTTT. The variable domain in full, with the rest retrieved from reference TRBV14 and TRBJ1-1, is EAGVTQFPSHSVIEKGQTVTLRCDPISGHDNLYWYRRVMGKEIKFLLHFVKESKQDESGMPNNRFLAERTGGTYSTLKVQPAELEDSGVYFCASSHDRALYTEAFFGQGTRLTVV.

As concerns this clonotype: A read error may produce the germline difference seen at one junction end. This chain uses TRBV28 with TRBJ2-5; D could derive from TRBD1 or TRBD2 (5 bases each). This CDR3 region has 12 residues. Germline loops: CDR1 MDHEN, CDR2 SYDVKM. CDR3 amino acids: CASSLQLGTLYF. Here the CDR3 DNA reads TGTGCCAGCAGTTTGCAATTGGGGACCCTGTACTTC.

This clonotype was seen ten or more times. The CDR3 DNA follows: TGTGCCAGCAGTTTAAATGAGCCTCTCACAGATACGCAGTATTTT. This encodes CASSLNEPLTDTQYF. The rearrangement joins TRBV12-3 or TRBV12-4 to TRBJ2-3; D call uncertain. This CDR3 spans 15 amino acids. Deletions cut 2 bases from V and 2 bases from J, with 11 bases between.

At least ten counts were recorded for this clonotype. The V gene is TRBV30, the J gene TRBJ1-5; 10 bases match TRBD1. The CDR3 length is 14 residues. The V gene's germline CDR1 is GTSNPN and CDR2 SVGIG (reference sequence). V gave up 1 base and J gave up 5 bases; unmatched junction bases: 2. CDR3 residues: CAWSAGTGDQPQHF. DNA for the CDR3: TGTGCCTGGAGTGCCGGGACAGGGGATCAGCCCCAGCATTTT.

This clonotype was counted only a few times. The chain recombines TRBV7-6 with TRBJ2-3; 11 bases are shared with TRBD2. CDR1 and CDR2 from the germline V gene are SGHVS and FNYEAQ. Losses at the gene ends were 1 base for V and 8 bases for J; bases not matched to a gene: 11. The CDR3 runs 17 residues. CDR3 bases: TGTGCCAGCAGCTTAGGTTCTTTAGCGGGAGGGATTACTACGCAGTATTTT. Protein product: CASSLGSLAGGITTQYF.

The chain links TRBV6-5 to TRBJ2-1, with D perhaps TRBD2 (6 bases). The CDR3 spans 16 residues. Germline V gene lookup returns CDR1 MNHEY and CDR2 SVGAGI. The V end lost 0 bases, the J end lost 5 bases, and 14 bases lay between the germline ends. The CDR3 loop reads CASSYSPGLANNEQFF. The DNA of the CDR3 is TGTGCCAGCAGTTACTCCCCGGGGCTAGCGAACAATGAGCAGTTCTTC.

This clonotype was seen more than once but under ten times. The gene calls are TRBV7-9 and TRBJ2-1; weak D call: TRBD2 (5 bases). In germline, CDR1 is SEHNR, CDR2 FQNEAQ (reference sequence). The CDR3 is made up of 16 amino acids. Trimming took off 2 bases at V and 5 bases at J, with 16 bases between the two ends. CDR3 amino acids: CASSLSGGQGNNEQFF. CDR3 sequence (DNA): TGTGCCAGCAGCTTAAGTGGCGGGCAAGGGAACAATGAGCAGTTCTTC.

This clonotype was seen once. In DNA, the CDR3 is TGCAGTGCTAGGGGTGAGATTAGTCGAGCCTGGGGTACGCAGTATTTT. Amino acids: CSARGEISRAWGTQYF. This sequence joins TRBV20-1 and TRBJ2-3, with no clear D. There are 16 residues in the CDR3. The V gene lost 3 bases and the J gene lost 8 bases, with 24 bases spanning the gap. Looked up from germline, CDR1 is DFQATT and CDR2 is SNEGSKA (reference sequence).

J is TRBJ2-3 and V is TRBV29-1; 8 bases are shared with TRBD1. The CDR3 has 13 residues. CDR1 and CDR2 (germline): SQVTM, ANQGSEA. J was trimmed by 4 bases and V by 5 bases; bases with no gene match: 5. As DNA, the CDR3 is TGCAGCGTTCGTCAGGGGGCTTCAGATACGCAGTATTTT. This gives the protein CSVRQGASDTQYF.

This clonotype came up many times. This chain links TRBV7-3 with TRBJ2-1, with D possibly TRBD1 on 6 matching bases. This CDR3 is built from 14 residues. The germline V gene has CDR1 SGHTA and CDR2 FQGTGA. With 2 bases removed from V and 5 bases from J, the gap between germline ends came to 10 bases. The CDR3 DNA reads as TGTGCCAGCAGCTTATTCACAGGGAACAATGAGCAGTTCTTC. This sequence encodes CASSLFTGNNEQFF. Combining the CDR3 with reference TRBV7-3 and TRBJ2-1 gives the whole variable domain GAGVSQTPSNKVTEKGKYVELRCDPISGHTALYWYRQSLGQGPEFLIYFQGTGAADDSGLPNDRFFAVRPEGSVSTLKIQRTERGDSAVYLCASSLFTGNNEQFFGPGTRLTVL.

Remarks on this clonotype: The conserved phenylalanine or tryptophan normally closing the CDR3 is absent here, so this likely arose from a read error. The chain links TRBV27 to TRBJ1-1; D is possibly TRBD1 (5 bases). The CDR3 has 14 amino acids. From germline, CDR1 is MNHEY and CDR2 SMNVEV (reference sequence). The ends were cut back, 7 bases at V and 5 bases at J, with 17 bases in the middle. CDR3 in DNA: TGTGCCAGCACCCCTAGGGGAGGATATACTGAAGCTTTCCTT. Amino acids: CASTPRGGYTEAFL.

The chain couples TRBV19 to TRBJ1-2; D may be TRBD1 (5 bases). Germline CDR1 and CDR2: LNHDA and SQIVND (reference sequence). V was shortened by 2 bases and J by 5 bases, with 12 bases between the two germline ends. This CDR3 is built from 14 residues. CDR3 sequence (DNA): TGTGCCAGTAGTATAATAGGGGCACGGTATGGCTACACCTTC. Protein product: CASSIIGARYGYTF.

This clonotype has a count of ten or more. The genes are TRBV30 and TRBJ2-1; TRBD1 is a possible D gene (5 bases). Germline V gene sequence: CDR1 GTSNPN, CDR2 SVGIG (reference sequence). The V end was cut by 2 bases, the J end by 5 bases, with 10 bases between. The CDR3 is 13 amino acids. The CDR3 region is CAWSLQVNNEQFF. CDR3 coding DNA: TGTGCCTGGAGTTTACAGGTAAACAATGAGCAGTTCTTC.

This clonotype was seen more than once but under ten times. The chain combines TRBV24-1 with TRBJ2-3; D may be TRBD1 or TRBD2 (5 bases each). In germline, CDR1 is KGHDR, CDR2 SFDVKD. CDR3 size: 15 residues. V was trimmed by 1 base and J by 5 bases, leaving 12 bases between them. This CDR3 is CATSDLEGQGDTQYF. The CDR3 DNA follows: TGTGCCACCAGTGATTTAGAGGGGCAGGGAGATACGCAGTATTTT.

This clonotype turned up a few times. The chain carries TRBV7-9 and TRBJ2-7; 7 bases map to TRBD2. The V segment lost 5 bases and the J segment 7 bases; nucleotides outside the gene matches: 8. Per germline, CDR1 SEHNR and CDR2 FQNEAQ (reference sequence). The CDR3 is made up of 13 amino acids. This CDR3 reads CASSPREANEQYF. DNA of the CDR3: TGTGCCAGCAGCCCCCGGGAGGCAAATGAGCAGTACTTC.

This clonotype appeared a few times. The rearrangement uses TRBV19 and TRBJ2-7; 12 bases align to TRBD1. Germline V gene lookup returns CDR1 LNHDA and CDR2 SQIVND (reference sequence). This CDR3 is built from 19 residues. J gave up 3 bases and V 4 bases, and 16 bases lay outside the gene matches. The chain's CDR3 is CASSRGTGGSPKGRYEQYF. The DNA of the CDR3 is TGTGCCAGTAGTAGAGGGACAGGGGGCTCCCCTAAGGGCCGCTACGAGCAGTACTTC.

This sequence joins TRBV25-1 and TRBJ1-1; D call uncertain. Germline CDR1 MGHDK, CDR2 SYGVNS. The V gene lost 2 bases and the J gene lost 6 bases, with 13 bases spanning the gap. CDR3 size: 14 residues. CDR3 in amino acids: CASSENGDRSEAFF. In DNA, the CDR3 is TGTGCCAGCAGTGAAAACGGTGACCGCTCTGAAGCTTTCTTT. The whole variable domain, remainder taken from reference TRBV25-1 and TRBJ1-1, is EADIYQTPRYLVIGTGKKITLECSQTMGHDKMYWYQQDPGMELHLIHYSYGVNSTEKGDLSSESTVSRIRTEHFPLTLESARPSHTSQYLCASSENGDRSEAFFGQGTRLTVV.

Ten or more counts support this clonotype. J is TRBJ1-1 and V is TRBV28; 9 bases are a match to TRBD1. CDR1 and CDR2 (germline): MDHEN, SYDVKM. The V and J ends lost 6 bases and 6 bases, in that order; junction bases with no gene match: 8. The CDR3 extends over 14 amino acids. The CDR3 loop is CASRWTGAFAEAFF. CDR3 nucleotides: TGTGCCAGCAGATGGACAGGGGCATTCGCTGAAGCTTTCTTT.